This T cell receptor beta chain was captured in a study of blood T cell repertoires in COVID-19. This clone was seen a handful of times. TCRdb's table, derived via immunoSEQ multiplex PCR, lists solely in-frame clones and lacks some. The sample lists roughly 250,000 clones, 87% occurring once. The ends lost 4 bases at V and 4 bases at J; junction bases unmatched: 6. Germline-derived CDR1 and CDR2 are SGHAT and FQNNGV. The CDR3 spans 14 residues. The chain carries TRBV11-2 and TRBJ1-2, with TRBD1 matching 7 bases. The sample taken for sequencing was PBMCs or T cells enriched from blood (not recorded which). The clonotype was recovered from a woman aged 25 to 39 with acute COVID-19. The DNA for the CDR3 is TGTGCCAGCAGCTCGCCGGGACAGACCTATGGCTACACCTTC. This codes for CASSSPGQTYGYTF.